This entry concerns a single T cell receptor beta chain. Antigen unknown. This entry belongs to a study of beta chain features in type 1 diabetes. Study observations and caveats: In every one of the four CD4+ subsets, TCRB CDR3s were moderately but significantly shorter in Type 1 diabetes patients.

Expressed TCRB transcripts were sequenced after all isolated RNA was converted to cDNA. The protocol was immunoSEQ multiplex PCR, while the TCRdb copy is restricted to in-frame clones and leaves out a portion. The sample gives more than 550,000 clones, 11% to 15% of which show up once; just under 0.04% is in the top ten. The germline V gene has CDR1 MNHEY and CDR2 SVGAGI. The CDR3 has 15 amino acids. Deletions cut 6 bases from V and 0 bases from J, with 11 bases between. The genes are TRBV6-5 and TRBJ2-2, with D perhaps TRBD1 (6 bases). The sequence derives from a man aged 18 to 29 with type 1 diabetes. Sequenced input: naive CD4+ T cells from blood. The CDR3 coding sequence is TGTGCCAGCAGACTACAGGGTGCGAACACCGGGGAGCTGTTTTTT. Translation gives CASRLQGANTGELFF.